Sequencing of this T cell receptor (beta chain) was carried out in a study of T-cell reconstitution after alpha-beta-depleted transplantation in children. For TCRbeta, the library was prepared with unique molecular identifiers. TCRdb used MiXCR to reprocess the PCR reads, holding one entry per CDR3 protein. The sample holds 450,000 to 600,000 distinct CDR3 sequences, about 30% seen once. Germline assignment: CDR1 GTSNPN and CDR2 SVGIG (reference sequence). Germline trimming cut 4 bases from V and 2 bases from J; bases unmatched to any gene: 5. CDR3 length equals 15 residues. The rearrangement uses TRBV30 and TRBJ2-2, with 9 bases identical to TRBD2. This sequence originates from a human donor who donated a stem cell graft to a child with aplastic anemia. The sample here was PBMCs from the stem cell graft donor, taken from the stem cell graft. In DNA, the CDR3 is TGTGCCTGGACCCCGGGACTAGCAAACACCGGGGAGCTGTTTTTT. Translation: CAWTPGLANTGELFF.